These T cell receptor beta chains were read from a single sample in a study of blood T cell repertoires in COVID-19. Using immunoSEQ multiplex PCR, the repertoire was profiled, and TCRdb retains in-frame clones only, with some absent. The sample includes about 110,000 clones, 88% of them seen just once. Specimen: peripheral blood. These TCRs come from a human donor in a cohort sampled during active COVID-19. CDR3s include the opening cysteine and the closing phenylalanine or tryptophan. Each record gives: clone size, V gene, D gene, J gene, CDR3 protein, CDR3 DNA. The D gene is left open where the match is weak. Clone size is given for some rows only: seen once, a few or many times, or a class if the clone is expanded.

size: NA
V: TRBV7-9
D: TRBD1
J: TRBJ2-7
CDR3: CASTRGTPSYEQYF
DNA: TGTGCCAGCACCAGGGGGACACCCTCCTACGAGCAGTACTTC

size: NA
V: TRBV27
D: TRBD1
J: TRBJ1-6
CDR3: CASSLLGQGRTLHF
DNA: TGTGCCAGCAGTCTCCTGGGACAGGGTAGGACCCTCCACTTT

size: NA
V: TRBV5-1
D: TRBD2
J: TRBJ2-1
CDR3: CASSLERGWRGGGDEQFF
DNA: TGCGCCAGCAGCTTGGAGCGGGGCTGGCGGGGGGGCGGTGATGAGCAGTTCTTC

size: NA
V: TRBV5-1
D: NA
J: TRBJ2-7
CDR3: CASSPGVHEQYF
DNA: TGCGCCAGCAGCCCGGGAGTCCACGAGCAGTACTTC

size: few
V: TRBV28
D: NA
J: TRBJ1-5
CDR3: CASSRGIYSNQPQHF
DNA: TGTGCCAGCAGCCGAGGGATTTATAGCAATCAGCCCCAGCATTTT

size: NA
V: TRBV4-1
D: TRBD1
J: TRBJ2-1
CDR3: CASSQAGTGGYNEQFF
DNA: TGCGCCAGCAGCCAAGCGGGGACAGGGGGTTACAATGAGCAGTTCTTC

size: NA
V: TRBV9
D: TRBD1
J: TRBJ2-7
CDR3: CASSVGGTGNVEQYF
DNA: TGTGCCAGCAGCGTAGGGGGGACAGGGAATGTAGAGCAGTACTTC

size: NA
V: TRBV30
D: TRBD1
J: TRBJ1-2
CDR3: CAWWDSYGYTF
DNA: TGTGCCTGGTGGGACAGTTATGGCTACACCTTC

size: NA
V: TRBV6-5
D: NA
J: TRBJ2-7
CDR3: CASSYSTPRDYEQYF
DNA: TGTGCCAGCAGTTACTCCACCCCCCGGGACTACGAGCAGTACTTC

size: NA
V: TRBV5-1
D: TRBD1
J: TRBJ1-2
CDR3: CASSLDRGSNYGYTF
DNA: TGCGCCAGCAGCTTGGACAGGGGATCTAACTATGGCTACACCTTC

size: NA
V: TRBV19
D: NA
J: TRBJ1-6
CDR3: CASSSGQSLPTLHF
DNA: TGTGCCAGTAGTTCAGGACAGAGCCTACCGACCCTCCACTTT

size: NA
V: TRBV10-1
D: NA
J: TRBJ2-3
CDR3: CASSEGGPKQYF
DNA: TGCGCCAGCAGTGAGGGAGGGCCTAAGCAGTATTTT

size: NA
V: TRBV9
D: NA
J: TRBJ2-3
CDR3: CASSVDKTDTQYF
DNA: TGTGCCAGCAGCGTAGACAAAACAGATACGCAGTATTTT

size: NA
V: TRBV20-1
D: NA
J: TRBJ2-1
CDR3: CSASPWTGGHEQFF
DNA: TGCAGTGCTAGTCCCTGGACTGGAGGGCATGAGCAGTTCTTC

size: NA
V: TRBV5-8
D: TRBD1
J: TRBJ1-5
CDR3: CASILPRDRDGQPQHF
DNA: TGTGCCAGCATACTCCCCCGGGACAGGGACGGACAGCCCCAGCATTTT

size: NA
V: TRBV18
D: TRBD2
J: TRBJ2-3
CDR3: CASSRNPGGPTDTQYF
DNA: TGTGCCAGCTCCCGAAATCCGGGAGGGCCTACAGATACGCAGTATTTT

size: few
V: TRBV28
D: NA
J: TRBJ1-6
CDR3: CASRGQGSPLHF
DNA: TGTGCCAGCAGGGGGCAGGGTTCACCCCTCCACTTT

size: NA
V: TRBV6-5
D: NA
J: TRBJ1-2
CDR3: CASSYTGTLPYGYTF
DNA: TGTGCCAGCAGTTATACCGGGACATTACCCTATGGCTACACCTTC

size: NA
V: TRBV2
D: TRBD1
J: TRBJ2-7
CDR3: CASTAGTGTYEQYF
DNA: TGTGCCAGCACGGCCGGGACAGGGACCTACGAGCAGTACTTC

size: NA
V: TRBV3-1/TRBV3-2
D: TRBD2
J: TRBJ2-2
CDR3: CASSPPPGGNGELFF
DNA: TGTGCCAGCAGCCCCCCCCCGGGGGGGAACGGGGAGCTGTTTTTT

size: NA
V: TRBV10-3
D: TRBD1
J: TRBJ1-2
CDR3: CAISEPGGRPQPLDGYTF
DNA: TGTGCCATCAGTGAGCCAGGGGGTAGGCCTCAACCCCTCGACGGCTACACCTTC

size: NA
V: TRBV7-9
D: TRBD1
J: TRBJ1-2
CDR3: CASSLDFQGALGYTF
DNA: TGTGCCAGCAGCTTAGATTTCCAGGGGGCGCTTGGCTACACCTTC

size: once
V: TRBV6-6
D: NA
J: TRBJ2-2
CDR3: CASSRDGPGELFF
DNA: TGTGCCAGCAGCCGCGATGGGCCCGGGGAGCTGTTTTTT

size: NA
V: TRBV4-1
D: TRBD1
J: TRBJ2-7
CDR3: CASSQVRGLEQYF
DNA: TGCGCCAGCAGCCAAGTGAGGGGGCTCGAGCAGTACTTC

size: NA
V: TRBV4-1
D: TRBD1
J: TRBJ1-2
CDR3: CASSLRPGGQGDYGYTF
DNA: TGCGCCAGCAGCCTGCGCCCCGGGGGACAGGGGGACTATGGCTACACCTTC

size: NA
V: TRBV18
D: NA
J: TRBJ2-3
CDR3: CASSAVATDTQYF
DNA: TGTGCCAGCTCGGCCGTTGCAACAGATACGCAGTATTTT

size: NA
V: TRBV3-1/TRBV3-2
D: NA
J: TRBJ1-2
CDR3: CASSPPSHSGYTF
DNA: TGTGCCAGCAGCCCGCCCTCCCACTCTGGCTACACCTTC

size: few
V: TRBV28
D: TRBD1
J: TRBJ1-5
CDR3: CASRTGGGMSNQPQHF
DNA: TGTGCCAGCAGGACAGGGGGCGGGATGAGCAATCAGCCCCAGCATTTT

size: NA
V: TRBV29-1
D: TRBD2
J: TRBJ2-7
CDR3: CSATKRESYEQYF
DNA: TGCAGCGCCACGAAGCGGGAGTCCTACGAGCAGTACTTC

size: NA
V: TRBV19
D: NA
J: TRBJ1-5
CDR3: CASSGALNQPQHF
DNA: TGTGCCAGTAGTGGGGCCCTGAATCAGCCCCAGCATTTT

size: NA
V: TRBV18
D: TRBD2
J: TRBJ2-1
CDR3: CASSPSSGRSNEQFF
DNA: TGTGCCAGCTCACCATCCAGCGGGAGGTCCAATGAGCAGTTCTTC

size: NA
V: TRBV9
D: NA
J: TRBJ1-5
CDR3: CASSVGGLTEPQHF
DNA: TGTGCCAGCAGCGTAGGAGGGCTCACTGAGCCCCAGCATTTT

size: NA
V: TRBV6-5
D: NA
J: TRBJ2-5
CDR3: CASSYSGGLGQETQYF
DNA: TGTGCCAGCAGTTACTCAGGGGGTCTGGGCCAAGAGACCCAGTACTTC

size: NA
V: TRBV14
D: TRBD2
J: TRBJ2-1
CDR3: CASSQWTSPNEQFF
DNA: TGTGCCAGCAGCCAGTGGACTAGCCCGAATGAGCAGTTCTTC

size: NA
V: TRBV6-1
D: NA
J: TRBJ1-3
CDR3: CASSENILIGNTIYF
DNA: TGTGCCAGCAGTGAGAACATCCTCATCGGAAACACCATATATTTT

size: NA
V: TRBV30
D: NA
J: TRBJ2-1
CDR3: CAWSPQGTTINEQFF
DNA: TGTGCCTGGAGTCCCCAGGGGACTACGATTAATGAGCAGTTCTTC

size: NA
V: TRBV9
D: NA
J: TRBJ1-1
CDR3: CASSVAGGVGPNTEAFF
DNA: TGTGCCAGCAGCGTAGCGGGGGGGGTAGGGCCGAACACTGAAGCTTTCTTT

size: once
V: TRBV30
D: TRBD1
J: TRBJ1-2
CDR3: CAWSNPRQGDYYGYTF
DNA: TGTGCCTGGAGTAACCCTCGTCAGGGGGACTACTATGGCTACACCTTC

size: few
V: TRBV29-1
D: NA
J: TRBJ2-3
CDR3: CSARGGAGPADTQYF
DNA: TGCAGCGCCCGGGGAGGAGCGGGTCCCGCAGATACGCAGTATTTT

size: NA
V: TRBV10-3
D: NA
J: TRBJ2-7
CDR3: CAISNSASSYEQYF
DNA: TGTGCCATCAGTAACAGTGCCTCCTCCTACGAGCAGTACTTC